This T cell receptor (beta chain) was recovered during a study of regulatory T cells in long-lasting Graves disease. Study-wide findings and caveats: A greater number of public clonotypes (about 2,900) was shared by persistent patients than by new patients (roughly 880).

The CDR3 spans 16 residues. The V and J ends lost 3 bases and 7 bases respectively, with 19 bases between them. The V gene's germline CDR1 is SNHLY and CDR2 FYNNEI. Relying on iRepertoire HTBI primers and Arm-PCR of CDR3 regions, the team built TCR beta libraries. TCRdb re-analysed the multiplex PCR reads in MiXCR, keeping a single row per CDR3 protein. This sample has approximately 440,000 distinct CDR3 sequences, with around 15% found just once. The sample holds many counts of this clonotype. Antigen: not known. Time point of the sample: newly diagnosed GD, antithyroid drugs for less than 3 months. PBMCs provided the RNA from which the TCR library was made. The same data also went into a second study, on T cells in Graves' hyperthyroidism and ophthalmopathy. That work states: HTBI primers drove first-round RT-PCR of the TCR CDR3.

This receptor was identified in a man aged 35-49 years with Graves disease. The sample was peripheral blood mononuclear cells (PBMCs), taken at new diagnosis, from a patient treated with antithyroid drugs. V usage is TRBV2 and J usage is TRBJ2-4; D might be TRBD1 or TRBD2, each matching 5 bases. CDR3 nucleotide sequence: TGTGCCAGCAGTGACGCTTGGAGGCAGGGCACCAACATTCAGTACTTC. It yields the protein CASSDAWRQGTNIQYF.